These 18 T cell receptor beta chains share one sample of origin, sequenced in a study of yellow fever vaccine responses in identical twins. Each CDR3 protein gets one entry after TCRdb re-called the RT-PCR reads with MiXCR. Among 30,000 to 40,000 distinct CDR3 sequences listed, more than 50% were seen once. This sample comprised T cells from blood (PBMCs), unsorted or a sorted subset (not recorded which), obtained before or after yellow fever vaccination (not recorded which). The source of these receptors is a woman aged 18-30 years who received the yellow fever vaccine.

V gene TRBV29-1 combines with J gene TRBJ2-1; D call uncertain. Trimming shortened V by 5 bases and J by 2 bases, and 13 bases separated the two germline ends. Germline V CDR1 and CDR2: SQVTM, ANQGSEA. The length of the CDR3 is 14 residues. CDR3 DNA sequence: TGCAGCGTTCCCTCACTCGACACCTACAATGAGCAGTTCTTC. Protein sequence: CSVPSLDTYNEQFF.

V gene TRBV2 combines with J gene TRBJ2-5; D not resolved. The ends were cut back, 4 bases at V and 0 bases at J, with 15 bases in the middle. This CDR3 contains 16 residues. Germline values: CDR1 SNHLY, CDR2 FYNNEI. The CDR3 nucleotides read TGTGCCAGCAGTGGTCCGAACCGAGACTACCAAGAGACCCAGTACTTC. It yields the protein CASSGPNRDYQETQYF.

The rearrangement links TRBV27 to TRBJ2-7; TRBD2 aligns across 9 bases. The germline CDR1 and CDR2 sequences are MNHEY and SMNVEV (reference sequence). V shed 8 bases and J 3 bases; nucleotides not matched to a gene: 5. The CDR3 has 13 residues. CDR3: CASRHSGSYEQYF. The CDR3 region has the DNA TGTGCCAGCCGCCATAGCGGGAGCTACGAGCAGTACTTC.

The J gene is TRBJ1-2, the V gene TRBV6-1, with D hard to call. Trimming pared 6 bases from V and 4 bases from J, leaving 27 bases between. Per the germline V gene, CDR1 is MNHNS and CDR2 is SASEGT. This CDR3 contains 18 residues. The CDR3 DNA follows: TGTGCCAGCAGCCACCGAGCGCCGGGCGTAGCCGCTACCTATGGCTACACCTTC. Its protein product is CASSHRAPGVAATYGYTF.

This sequence joins TRBV11-2 and TRBJ2-5; D possibly corresponds to TRBD2 (5 bases). CDR1 SGHAT and CDR2 FQNNGV come from the germline V gene. There are 14 residues in the CDR3. Trimming left V 1 base short and J 4 bases short, with 10 bases between. The CDR3 DNA sequence: TGTGCCAGCAGCTTAGGAATAGCGCGAGAGACCCAGTACTTC. It codes for CASSLGIARETQYF.

The J gene is TRBJ1-1, the V gene TRBV2, with D possibly TRBD1 on 6 matching bases. Germline CDR1 SNHLY, CDR2 FYNNEI. The CDR3 runs 14 residues. The V end was cut by 7 bases, the J end by 0 bases, with 12 bases between. The CDR3 loop is CASKLQGLNTEAFF. The CDR3 DNA is TGTGCCAGCAAACTCCAGGGGCTGAACACTGAAGCTTTCTTT.

J is TRBJ2-5 and V is TRBV12-3 or TRBV12-4, with 7 bases lining up with TRBD1. The CDR3 has 13 amino acids. V lost 5 bases, J lost 3 bases, and 3 bases stayed unmatched. The CDR3 coding sequence is TGTGCCAGCAGTCCCGACAGGGAAGAGACCCAGTACTTC. Translation: CASSPDREETQYF.

This clonotype was recorded a few times. This CDR3 reads CASSLGDRVQETQYF. DNA of the CDR3: TGTGCCAGCAGCTTGGGGGACAGGGTCCAAGAGACCCAGTACTTC. V gene TRBV11-1 combines with J gene TRBJ2-5; TRBD1 agrees at 9 bases. The CDR3 consists of 15 residues. The J segment lost 1 base and the V segment lost 3 bases, leaving 3 bases of the junction unmatched. Germline CDR1 SGHAT, CDR2 FQDESV (reference sequence).

The J gene is TRBJ1-1, the V gene TRBV6-2 or TRBV6-3; D perhaps matches TRBD1 (5 bases). The CDR3 sequence is 17 residues long. Trimming stripped 2 bases from V and 0 bases from J, with 16 bases between. Germline assignment: CDR1 MNHEY and CDR2 SVGEGT. CDR3 nucleotides: TGTGCCAGCAGTTACGGGGGGAAGGGACTCATGAACACTGAAGCTTTCTTT. Amino acid sequence: CASSYGGKGLMNTEAFF.

The V gene is TRBV2, the J gene TRBJ2-5, with a tentative D call TRBD2 (5 bases). The CDR3 consists of 16 residues. Germline V gene data show CDR1 as SNHLY and CDR2 as FYNNEI. The germline V and J ends were trimmed by 1 base and 8 bases, with 20 bases remaining between them. For the CDR3, the DNA is TGTGCCAGCAGTGAAGATGCGCCCGGGATGTCTAGCACCCAGTACTTC. This encodes CASSEDAPGMSSTQYF. Looking up the rest from reference TRBV2 and TRBJ2-5 gives the full variable domain: EPEVTQTPSHQVTQMGQEVILRCVPISNHLYFYWYRQILGQKVEFLVSFYNNEISEKSEIFDDQFSVERPDGSNFTLKIRSTKLEDSAMYFCASSEDAPGMSSTQYFGPGTRLLVL.

There are a few counts of this clonotype. The chain joins TRBV20-1 to TRBJ1-5; D uncertain. V shed 2 bases and J shed 0 bases, with 11 bases lying between them. Per the germline V gene, CDR1 is DFQATT and CDR2 is SNEGSKA (reference sequence). This CDR3 has 15 amino acids. The CDR3 DNA reads TGCAGTGCTAGACCGCAAGAGAATAGCAATCAGCCCCAGCATTTT. Translation: CSARPQENSNQPQHF.

The J gene is TRBJ1-6, the V gene TRBV28, with D unresolved. Germline-derived CDR1 and CDR2 are MDHEN and SYDVKM. This CDR3 has 14 amino acids. Trimming took off 2 bases at V and 7 bases at J, with 9 bases between the two ends. CDR3 region: CASSLRGYNSPLHF. The CDR3 DNA reads as TGTGCCAGCAGTTTACGGGGTTACAATTCACCCCTCCACTTT.

In the case of this clonotype: A junction boundary mismatches the germline segment, possibly from a read error. This sequence joins TRBV5-1 and TRBJ2-2, with a possible D match to TRBD2 (5 bases). The CDR3 sequence is 15 residues long. The germline gives CDR1 SGHRS, CDR2 YFSETQ. The CDR3 sequence: CVSSLRADGSGELFF. The CDR3 nucleotides read TGCGTCAGCAGCTTGAGGGCAGACGGGTCCGGGGAGCTGTTTTTT. The whole variable domain, remainder taken from reference TRBV5-1 and TRBJ2-2, is KAGVTQTPRYLIKTRGQQVTLSCSPISGHRSVSWYQQTPGQGLQFLFEYFSETQRNKGNFPGRFSGRQFSNSRSEMNVSTLELGDSALYLCVSSLRADGSGELFFGEGSRLTVL.

The chain has TRBV7-6 and TRBJ2-7; TRBD1 matches 8 bases. The CDR3 loop spans 16 amino acids. Germline trimming cut 4 bases from V and 1 base from J; bases unmatched to any gene: 9. Germline-derived CDR1 and CDR2 are SGHVS and FNYEAQ. CDR3 loop: CASSSGTGSRSYEQYF. CDR3 DNA: TGTGCCAGCAGCTCAGGGACAGGCTCCCGTTCCTACGAGCAGTACTTC.

The chain has TRBV20-1 and TRBJ1-6; 7 bases align to TRBD1. The J segment lost 4 bases and the V segment lost 6 bases, leaving 6 bases of the junction unmatched. The length of the CDR3 is 14 residues. Germline lookup yields CDR1 DFQATT and CDR2 SNEGSKA (reference sequence). The CDR3 region is CSAIPGQYNSPLHF. CDR3 coding DNA: TGCAGTGCCATCCCGGGACAGTATAATTCACCCCTCCACTTT.

J is TRBJ1-1 and V is TRBV7-6; a possible D gene is TRBD1 (6 bases). CDR1 is SGHVS, CDR2 FNYEAQ, per germline. CDR3 length: 13 amino acids. Deletions cut 0 bases from V and 11 bases from J, with 13 bases between. This chain's CDR3 is CASSLAQGRLAFF. CDR3 sequence (DNA): TGTGCCAGCAGCTTAGCGCAGGGGAGGTTGGCTTTCTTT.

This clonotype was counted only a few times. This chain links TRBV15 with TRBJ1-4; TRBD1 aligns across 7 bases. V was clipped by 5 bases and J by 5 bases; unmatched bases: 11. The V gene's germline CDR1 is LNHNV and CDR2 YYDKDF (reference sequence). The CDR3 runs to 16 residues. CDR3 loop: CATSGFRGALNEKLFF. In nucleotides, the CDR3 is TGTGCCACCAGCGGCTTCAGGGGGGCCCTAAATGAAAAACTGTTTTTT.

CDR3 bases: TGTGCCAGCAGCTTTGGGTCTAATGAAAAACTGTTTTTT. Its translation: CASSFGSNEKLFF. The chain joins TRBV5-6 to TRBJ1-4; D call uncertain. V dropped 2 bases and J dropped 3 bases, with 5 bases sitting between them. The CDR3 is 13 residues long. Germline V lookup: CDR1 SGHDT, CDR2 YYEEEE.